This record concerns one T cell receptor beta chain sequence. The method was immunoSEQ multiplex PCR; TCRdb's version includes in-frame clones alone and lacks a portion of them. The data hold about 94,000 clones, with 90% to 96% observed a single time. This sample is part of a study of technical replicates of blood from several donors. CDR3 length: 14 residues. Trimming pared 8 bases from V and 5 bases from J, leaving 18 bases between. Germline CDR1 reads MNHEY; CDR2 reads SMNVEV (reference sequence). The sequencing input was T cells isolated from PBMCs. The genes are TRBV27 and TRBJ1-2, with a weak D call TRBD1 (5 bases). The source of this sequence is a human donor in good health. CDR3 amino acids: CASSIRGPLYGYTF. In nucleotides, the CDR3 is TGTGCCAGCTCCATAAGGGGTCCCCTTTATGGCTACACCTTC.